The source of this T cell receptor beta chain is a study of blood T cells in healthy people across ages. Study-wide background: Researchers report that template switching captured about one barcoded beta molecule per two T cells. Study findings and constraints: Estimated diversity across one million T cells was deemed an underestimate. The recorded TCR beta diversity per million T cells decreased in a roughly linear manner with age.

This clonotype showed up many times. Its antigen is still unknown. The CDR3 runs 15 residues. Germline loops: CDR1 SGHRS, CDR2 YFSETQ. V dropped 5 bases and J dropped 4 bases, with 19 bases sitting between them. Then a second PCR, running about 6 to 12 cycles, was carried out with a sample-barcoded 5' primer and a J-beta primer mix. Each cDNA molecule carried a tag from a template-switch adaptor that contained 12 random nucleotides. TCRdb itself ran the 5' RACE reads through MiXCR, one entry per CDR3 protein. Among roughly 650,000 distinct CDR3 sequences listed, 32% were seen once. J is TRBJ2-7 and V is TRBV5-1; TRBD1 is a possible D gene (6 bases). The receptor comes from a woman aged 80 or over in good health. The sample comprised blood. CDR3 sequence reads: CASSGTGPSGYEQYF. CDR3 nucleotides: TGCGCCAGCAGTGGTACAGGGCCTTCAGGGTACGAGCAGTACTTC.